This is a list of T cell receptor beta chains from one sample in a study of blood T cells in healthy people across ages. A single record per CDR3 protein comes from TCRdb applying MiXCR to the 5' RACE reads. This sample carries fewer than 1,200,000 distinct CDR3 sequences, about 23% of them seen once, and the ten largest clones take 0.75%. These data were likewise used in another study, on T cells of mothers and their children.

The sample was blood. The receptors derive from a girl aged 2-10 years in good health. The CDR3 runs from the conserved cysteine through the conserved F or W. A D gene is named only where the DNA matches it firmly. Clone size is given for some rows only: seen once, a few or many times, or a class if the clone is expanded.

V gene	D gene	J gene	clone size	CDR3 protein	CDR3 DNA
TRBV7-3	TRBD1	TRBJ2-7	-	CASSSSETGVGDEQYF	TGTGCCAGCAGCTCATCCGAGACAGGGGTAGGAGACGAGCAGTACTTC
TRBV5-1	-	TRBJ2-3	-	CASSWGDLNTDTQYF	TGCGCCAGCAGTTGGGGGGACCTCAACACAGATACGCAGTATTTT
TRBV5-1	-	TRBJ2-5	few	CASSLWGGDSKTQYF	TGCGCCAGCAGCTTGTGGGGCGGGGATTCAAAGACCCAGTACTTC
TRBV6-1	-	TRBJ1-1	-	CASSGSGLNTEAFF	TGTGCCAGCAGTGGGTCAGGGCTGAACACTGAAGCTTTCTTT
TRBV12-3/TRBV12-4	-	TRBJ2-3	-	CASSSPSRESTDTQYF	TGTGCCAGCAGCTCCCCCTCCAGGGAATCTACAGATACGCAGTATTTT
TRBV6-4	TRBD2	TRBJ2-3	-	CASSTSGGATDTQYF	TGTGCCAGCAGTACTAGCGGGGGGGCCACAGATACGCAGTATTTT
TRBV5-6	-	TRBJ2-3	-	CASSLIPGAEVTDTQYF	TGTGCCAGCAGCTTGATTCCAGGGGCCGAGGTCACAGATACGCAGTATTTT
TRBV7-3	TRBD2	TRBJ2-1	few	CASSLVGLAGAKPNEQFF	TGTGCCAGCAGCTTAGTGGGACTAGCGGGCGCCAAGCCCAATGAGCAGTTCTTC
TRBV20-1	TRBD1	TRBJ2-7	-	CSARVTGGDAGAYEQYF	TGCAGTGCTAGAGTGACAGGGGGTGATGCGGGAGCCTACGAGCAGTACTTC
TRBV11-1	-	TRBJ2-2	few	CASSWDRVNTGELFF	TGTGCCAGCAGCTGGGACCGGGTGAACACCGGGGAGCTGTTTTTT
TRBV27	TRBD1	TRBJ1-2	-	CASSPGGSLGFWTYTF	TGTGCCAGCAGCCCAGGGGGATCTCTTGGGTTCTGGACCTACACCTTC
TRBV4-2	-	TRBJ2-1	-	CASSPLYLAEPDNEQFF	TGTGCCAGCAGCCCTCTTTATTTAGCGGAACCAGACAATGAGCAGTTCTTC
TRBV11-3	TRBD2	TRBJ2-2	-	CASSLAGGVDTGELFF	TGTGCCAGCAGCTTAGCGGGGGGAGTTGACACCGGGGAGCTGTTTTTT
TRBV6-1	TRBD2	TRBJ2-1	-	CASSEALAGEANEQFF	TGTGCCAGCAGTGAAGCGTTAGCGGGAGAAGCGAATGAGCAGTTCTTC
TRBV7-2	-	TRBJ2-5	-	CASSLEPRREQYF	TGTGCCAGCAGCTTAGAGCCTCGTCGGGAGCAGTACTTC
TRBV28	-	TRBJ2-2	few	CASRGLPDVAGELFF	TGTGCCAGCAGAGGACTACCAGACGTTGCCGGGGAGCTGTTTTTT
TRBV7-9	-	TRBJ2-1	-	CASSSEVYNGQFF	TGTGCCAGCAGCTCGGAAGTTTACAATGGGCAGTTCTTC
TRBV12-3/TRBV12-4	TRBD1	TRBJ2-6	few	CASSWQGAPGANVLTF	TGTGCCAGCAGTTGGCAGGGGGCTCCCGGGGCCAACGTCCTGACCTTC
TRBV7-8	TRBD1	TRBJ1-2	-	CASSLATGPYGYTF	TGTGCCAGCAGCTTAGCGACAGGGCCCTATGGCTACACCTTC
TRBV27	-	TRBJ2-5	-	CASSPGFQGGEQYF	TGTGCCAGCTCCCCCGGGTTTCAGGGAGGTGAGCAGTACTTC
TRBV28	-	TRBJ2-3	-	CASSLSGGWGTDTQYF	TGTGCCAGCAGTTTGTCTGGGGGTTGGGGCACAGATACGCAGTATTTT
TRBV27	TRBD2	TRBJ2-1	few	CASGRDQDPVQVSYNEQFF	TGTGCCAGCGGGAGGGACCAGGACCCCGTACAAGTGTCCTACAATGAGCAGTTCTTC
TRBV4-1	-	TRBJ2-5	-	CASSRMGETQYF	TGCGCCAGCAGCCGAATGGGAGAGACCCAGTACTTC
TRBV4-1	-	TRBJ1-4	-	CASSPYFVGKLFF	TGCGCCAGCAGCCCATATTTTGTGGGAAAACTGTTTTTT
TRBV9	TRBD2	TRBJ2-7	-	CASSRPGLDAYEQYF	TGTGCCAGCAGCCGCCCGGGACTAGACGCCTACGAGCAGTACTTC
TRBV20-1	TRBD1	TRBJ1-1	-	CSARSPQGANTEAFF	TGCAGTGCTAGATCCCCCCAGGGGGCTAACACTGAAGCTTTCTTT
TRBV2	TRBD2	TRBJ2-5	-	CASRGAGLAGETQYF	TGTGCCAGCAGGGGTGCTGGACTAGCGGGAGAGACCCAGTACTTC
TRBV4-2	-	TRBJ2-1	-	CASSRELPIEQFF	TGTGCCAGCAGCCGGGAACTACCCATTGAGCAGTTCTTC
TRBV5-6	TRBD1	TRBJ1-4	once	CASQKTGDNEKLFF	TGTGCCAGCCAGAAGACAGGGGATAATGAAAAACTGTTTTTT
TRBV5-1	-	TRBJ2-7	-	CASSSPTVEQYF	TGCGCCAGCAGCTCTCCCACAGTCGAGCAGTACTTC
TRBV4-3	-	TRBJ2-1	-	CASSQDVSIHTSPDDNEQFF	TGCGCCAGCAGCCAAGATGTCTCCATACATACTAGCCCCGACGACAATGAGCAGTTCTTC
TRBV5-6	-	TRBJ2-4	-	CASSLSQLLAKNIQYF	TGTGCCAGCAGCTTGTCACAGCTGCTAGCCAAAAACATTCAGTACTTC
TRBV29-1	-	TRBJ2-2	few	CSAIVTNTGELFF	TGCAGCGCGATTGTGACGAACACCGGGGAGCTGTTTTTT
TRBV2	-	TRBJ2-2	-	CASSEARTANTGELFF	TGTGCCAGCAGTGAAGCGAGGACGGCGAACACCGGGGAGCTGTTTTTT
TRBV28	TRBD1	TRBJ2-5	few	CASLDRGYGETQYF	TGTGCCAGTCTGGACAGGGGGTACGGAGAGACCCAGTACTTC
TRBV29-1	TRBD2	TRBJ2-7	-	CSVVGTSEPYEQYF	TGCAGCGTTGTTGGGACTAGCGAGCCCTACGAGCAGTACTTC
TRBV7-6	-	TRBJ1-1	-	CASSFALQLNTEAFF	TGTGCCAGCAGCTTTGCCCTTCAGTTGAACACTGAAGCTTTCTTT
TRBV5-1	TRBD1	TRBJ2-5	-	CASSLSDRGIQETQYF	TGCGCCAGCAGCTTGTCCGACAGGGGAATACAAGAGACCCAGTACTTC
TRBV7-2	-	TRBJ2-7	-	CASSLGGYSSYEQYF	TGTGCCAGCAGCTTAGGCGGTTATAGCTCCTACGAGCAGTACTTC
TRBV29-1	-	TRBJ1-2	few	CSVVEASYGYTF	TGCAGCGTTGTGGAGGCCTCCTATGGCTACACCTTC